This T cell receptor beta chain was captured by sequencing in a study of shared clonotypes between healthy human individuals. This CDR3 contains 16 residues. V shed 5 bases and J 3 bases; nucleotides not matched to a gene: 10. The germline V gene has CDR1 SGHVS and CDR2 FQNEAQ. Study findings and constraints: Sampling was confined to blood; repertoires within tissues likely differ. Since donors were few, the genetic and exposure-history diversity represented was limited.

Comments on this clone: Its antigen remains unidentified.

Method: immunoSEQ multiplex PCR; TCRdb's copy keeps in-frame clones and lacks some. Found here are around 750,000 clones, less than 85% of them singletons; the top ten hold less than 2%. This chain joins TRBV7-8 and TRBJ2-7, with 10 bases matching TRBD2. This clonotype originated in a woman in her thirties in good health. The specimen was memory CD4+ T cells sorted from blood. Subset described: CD45RA-negative fraction. CDR3 in amino acids: CASSGITSGVHYEQYF. CDR3 nucleotide sequence: TGTGCCAGCAGCGGCATAACTAGCGGGGTTCACTACGAGCAGTACTTC.